These 11 T cell receptor beta chains were sequenced from one sample in a study of cytomegalovirus exposure and HLA in healthy donors (dated by TCRdb to 2017 to 2019). Library construction relied on the immunoSEQ multiplex PCR assay. For the multiplex PCR, a mixture combining 60 forward primers for TCR Vbeta segments and 13 reverse primers for TCR Jbeta segments was used. TCRdb's version of the immuneACCESS table is confined to in-frame rearrangements and falls short of the full clone set. An unresolved V gene accounts for under half of the shortfall where checked; the remainder is of unknown origin. The sample table holds about 150,000 clones, of which about 83% were seen once. Clones ranked in the top ten supply more than 4.5% of the sample. Sequencing used PBMCs. The receptor set was obtained from a woman aged 25 to 39 in good health and CMV-seronegative.

The gene calls are TRBV7-9 and TRBJ2-3, with D possibly matching TRBD2 (5 bases). Germline V gene sequence: CDR1 SEHNR, CDR2 FQNEAQ (reference sequence). Trimming removed 5 bases at V and 6 bases at J, with 15 bases between. The length of the CDR3 is 14 residues. The CDR3 sequence: CASSLRTGFDTQYF. CDR3 nucleotides: TGTGCCAGCAGCCTAAGGACTGGGTTTGATACGCAGTATTTT.

The chain carries TRBV27 and TRBJ2-3; a possible D gene is TRBD1 (6 bases). This CDR3 has 17 residues. Germline values: CDR1 MNHEY, CDR2 SMNVEV (reference sequence). V lost 4 bases, J lost 5 bases, and 22 bases lay in between. The CDR3 region has the DNA TGTGCCAGCAGTTCTAATTCGGGACACCTAGAACGAGATACGCAGTATTTT. Residues: CASSSNSGHLERDTQYF.

The chain has TRBV18 and TRBJ2-1; perhaps TRBD2 as D (5 bases). This CDR3 contains 17 residues. V was shortened by 0 bases and J by 0 bases, with 12 bases between the two germline ends. Germline CDR1 KGHSH, CDR2 LQKENI. The CDR3 loop is CASSPPRAVDSYNEQFF. As DNA, the CDR3 is TGTGCCAGCTCACCACCGAGGGCAGTCGACTCCTACAATGAGCAGTTCTTC.

The chain has TRBV5-6 and TRBJ1-3; D unresolved. CDR1 and CDR2 (germline): SGHDT, YYEEEE. The CDR3 loop spans 15 amino acids. V was trimmed by 0 bases and J by 3 bases, leaving 10 bases between them. CDR3 region: CASSLGVRIGNTIYF. CDR3 sequence (DNA): TGTGCCAGCAGCTTGGGGGTGCGGATTGGAAACACCATATATTTT.

V usage is TRBV28 and J usage is TRBJ1-3; 8 bases align to TRBD1. Per germline, CDR1 MDHEN and CDR2 SYDVKM. CDR3 length equals 14 residues. After removal of 5 bases from V and 8 bases from J, the junction contained 8 bases not matched to a gene. CDR3 nucleotide sequence: TGTGCCAGCAGTGGTGCAGGGGGCGAGTACACCATATATTTT. Translation: CASSGAGGEYTIYF.

This clone was recorded a few times. This rearrangement joins TRBV7-2 to TRBJ2-2; 8 nucleotides align to TRBD2. CDR3 length: 16 residues. The V segment lost 8 bases and the J segment 0 bases; nucleotides outside the gene matches: 8. In germline, CDR1 is SGHTA, CDR2 FQGNSA. The CDR3 region has the DNA TGTGCCAGCGCGGGGGGAGCGGGGTCGAACACCGGGGAGCTGTTTTTT. This sequence encodes CASAGGAGSNTGELFF.

This rearrangement joins TRBV27 to TRBJ2-5, with D unresolved. The germline gives CDR1 MNHEY, CDR2 SMNVEV (reference sequence). The CDR3 spans 14 residues. V lost 3 bases to trimming and J lost 3 bases, with 11 bases between them. CDR3 nucleotides: TGTGCCAGCAGTTTCGGGTTTGGAAAAGAGACCCAGTACTTC. This translates into CASSFGFGKETQYF.

The V gene is TRBV4-3, the J gene TRBJ2-3, with 8 bases matching TRBD2. Unmatched junction bases numbered 10, after V lost 0 bases and J lost 2 bases. CDR3 length: 18 residues. CDR1 is LGHNA and CDR2 is YSLEER in the germline V gene. In DNA, the CDR3 is TGCGCCAGCAGCCAAGATTCGGCGGGGGGACCTCACACAGATACGCAGTATTTT. It translates to CASSQDSAGGPHTDTQYF.

The chain uses TRBV7-2 and TRBJ2-7, with TRBD2 identical over 11 bases. Germline values: CDR1 SGHTA, CDR2 FQGNSA. Losses at the gene ends were 3 bases for V and 4 bases for J; bases not matched to a gene: 2. This CDR3 spans 14 amino acids. The CDR3 nucleotides are TGTGCCAGCAGCTTCGGGACTAGCGGTTACGAGCAGTACTTC. Its translation is CASSFGTSGYEQYF.

This chain connects TRBV14 to TRBJ2-6, with D possibly being TRBD1 (5 bases). V was shortened by 4 bases and J by 2 bases, with 6 bases between the two germline ends. The CDR3 has 14 residues. Germline V gene lookup returns CDR1 SGHDN and CDR2 FVKESK. The CDR3 bases are TGTGCCAGCAGCCCAGGGACTGGGGCCAACGTCCTGACTTTC. Its protein is CASSPGTGANVLTF. The variable domain in full, completed from reference TRBV14 and TRBJ2-6, reads EAGVTQFPSHSVIEKGQTVTLRCDPISGHDNLYWYRRVMGKEIKFLLHFVKESKQDESGMPNNRFLAERTGGTYSTLKVQPAELEDSGVYFCASSPGTGANVLTFGAGSRLTVL.

This clone was found once. This chain links TRBV18 with TRBJ1-1, with D tentatively TRBD1 (5 bases). The ends were cut back, 6 bases at V and 1 base at J, with 15 bases in the middle. The germline gives CDR1 KGHSH, CDR2 LQKENI. This CDR3 has 15 residues. CDR3 in amino acids: CASSRSWGGNTEAFF. CDR3 sequence (DNA): TGTGCCAGCTCTCGCTCCTGGGGGGGGAACACTGAAGCTTTCTTT.